This entry describes one TCR beta chain. Its antigen is currently unknown. These data come from a study of cytotoxic CD8 clonotypes in ibrutinib-treated CLL. Study conclusions and caveats: Age-matched healthy donor levels were exceeded by baseline clonality, which tracked circulating CD8+ T-cell counts.

V shed 4 bases and J shed 2 bases, with 16 bases lying between them. The CDR3 extends over 16 amino acids. CDR1 is SGHNT, CDR2 YENEEA, per germline. Investigators sought sequencing depths of between 1 in 200,000 and 1 in 1 million T cells. The method was immunoSEQ multiplex PCR; TCRdb's version includes in-frame clones alone and lacks a portion of them. Here the sample spans 150,000 to 200,000 clones, about 88% being singletons. The rearrangement uses TRBV11-3 and TRBJ2-3, with D possibly called TRBD1 or TRBD2 (5 bases each). The source was PBMCs, collected at disease progression, from a patient treated with ibrutinib. The TCR sequence derives from a human donor with chronic lymphocytic leukemia. CDR3 DNA: TGTGCCAGCAGCTCGCTAGGGGACGCAAACACAGATACGCAGTATTTT. It yields the protein CASSSLGDANTDTQYF.